These 4 T cell receptor beta chains originate from one sample sequenced in a study of cytomegalovirus exposure and HLA in healthy donors. The PCR employed 60 Vbeta primers together with 13 Jbeta primers. Data came from immunoSEQ multiplex PCR; TCRdb stores just in-frame clones and leaves some out. The sample includes about 120,000 clones, about three quarters of them seen just once. The sequenced sample consisted of PBMCs. All receptors derive from a woman in her forties in good health and CMV-seropositive.

The chain employs TRBV30 and TRBJ1-2; 8 positions agree with TRBD1. The CDR3 sequence is 15 residues long. With 0 bases clipped from V and 5 bases from J, the junction kept 8 bases outside the gene matches. CDR1 is GTSNPN and CDR2 is SVGIG in the germline V gene (reference sequence). The CDR3 nucleotides read TGTGCCTGGAGTGTCCTCAGGGGGCGCGGGTATGGCTACACCTTC. Its translation is CAWSVLRGRGYGYTF.

This rearrangement joins TRBV19 to TRBJ1-1; TRBD1 is a possible D gene (5 bases). The V and J ends lost 8 bases and 0 bases respectively, with 16 bases between them. Looked up from germline, CDR1 is LNHDA and CDR2 is SQIVND (reference sequence). This CDR3 spans 15 amino acids. Written as DNA, the CDR3 is TGTGCCAGTCTCCCGTACAGGACCCTGAACACTGAAGCTTTCTTT. The encoded protein is CASLPYRTLNTEAFF.

The chain uses TRBV14 and TRBJ1-2, with 11 bases fitting TRBD1. The CDR3 loop spans 13 amino acids. V was clipped by 4 bases and J by 8 bases; unmatched bases: 3. Germline CDR1 SGHDN, CDR2 FVKESK. This chain's CDR3 is CASSPRDRGGYTF. In DNA, the CDR3 is TGTGCCAGCAGCCCCCGGGACAGGGGGGGCTACACCTTC.

The CDR3 DNA sequence: TGTGCCAGCAGCTCCTCAGGGGGCCGGGCAGGGGGCTACACCTTC. Its protein product is CASSSSGGRAGGYTF. The chain links TRBV7-9 to TRBJ1-2; 8 bases align to TRBD1. Per the germline V gene, CDR1 is SEHNR and CDR2 is FQNEAQ (reference sequence). Trimming removed 4 bases from V and 8 bases from J; junction bases left unmatched: 12. The length of the CDR3 is 15 residues.